The entry that follows covers one T cell receptor (beta chain) sequence. This specimen belongs to a study of blood T cell repertoires in COVID-19. Study context: Samples taken during acute and convalescent COVID-19 were collected in the United States, Italy and Spain. PBMCs, B-cell-depleted T cells, or T cells were the source of the cDNA or gDNA that made up the material.

How the authors handled the data: Amplification with reference gene primers provided the estimates of nucleated cell counts. Measured with immunoSEQ multiplex PCR; TCRdb has only the in-frame clones, and not every one. V and J calls plus clone size are reproduced from that table; the DNA served to infer D and trimming. Here the sample spans about 150,000 clones, 80% being singletons. This CDR3 spans 14 amino acids. Trimming cost V 4 bases and J 7 bases; bases outside gene matches: 7. Germline V gene sequence: CDR1 MNHEY, CDR2 SVGEGT. Sequencing was performed on peripheral blood. The rearrangement uses TRBV6-2 or TRBV6-3 and TRBJ2-7; 10 nucleotides match TRBD1. This clonotype was obtained from a man aged 55 to 70 with active or convalescent COVID-19. This CDR3 reads CASSSGTGVEEQYF. The CDR3 DNA is TGTGCCAGCAGTTCCGGGACAGGGGTGGAAGAGCAGTACTTC.